This T cell receptor (beta chain) is from a study of cytomegalovirus exposure and HLA in healthy donors. Points from the study as a whole: CMV antigen specificity was confirmed in vitro for a few CMV-associated chains.

Note on this clone: Its target is not known.

TCRdb keeps only in-frame clones here, not all; method: immunoSEQ multiplex PCR. Of about 63,000 clones listed, roughly 94% are singletons. Germline values: CDR1 SGHVS, CDR2 FNYEAQ. V lost 4 bases and J lost 0; bases outside the gene matches: 6. The CDR3 extends over 16 amino acids. The origin of this receptor is a woman under 30 in good health and CMV-seropositive. This rearrangement joins TRBV7-6 to TRBJ2-1; TRBD1 matches 7 bases. The material sequenced was PBMCs. The CDR3 DNA reads as TGTGCCAGCAGCTCCCAAGGACAGGCCTCCTACAATGAGCAGTTCTTC. Amino acids: CASSSQGQASYNEQFF.